This TCR beta chain was sequenced during a study of T-cell reconstitution after alpha-beta-depleted transplantation in children. TCRbeta library preparation incorporated unique molecular identifiers. One entry per CDR3 protein, called by TCRdb with MiXCR from the PCR reads. Seen here are some 280,000 distinct CDR3 sequences, more than 9% observed once, and the top ten hold 10%. The CDR3 has 14 amino acids. Germline V gene lookup returns CDR1 SGHAT and CDR2 FQNNGV. Trimming removed 0 bases at V and 1 base at J, with 6 bases between. This TCR derives from a human donor who donated a stem cell graft to a child with SCID. The chain uses TRBV11-2 and TRBJ1-1; D is ambiguous. The specimen comprised PBMCs from the stem cell graft donor, sampled from the stem cell graft. This chain's CDR3 is CASSLDPSNTEAFF. CDR3 bases: TGTGCCAGCAGCTTAGACCCCTCGAACACTGAAGCTTTCTTT.